These 26 T cell receptor beta chains originate from one sample sequenced in a study of technical replicates of blood from a few donors. Profiling relied on immunoSEQ multiplex PCR, and the TCRdb table lists in-frame clones only, not all of them. The data hold roughly 50,000 clones, with about 94% observed a single time. Sequenced input: PBMCs. Source of these receptors: a human donor in good health. Some clones in this sample may be carry-over from other donors' samples.

This chain connects TRBV4-2 to TRBJ2-7; TRBD2 aligns across 8 bases. The CDR3 has 16 residues. CDR1 and CDR2 from the germline V gene are LGHNA and YNFKEQ. Trimming cost V 1 base and J 7 bases; bases outside gene matches: 12. Here the CDR3 reads CASSQVSSGGVWEQYF. The CDR3 region has the DNA TGTGCCAGCAGCCAAGTCAGCAGCGGGGGAGTGTGGGAGCAGTACTTC.

V gene TRBV7-2 combines with J gene TRBJ1-2; tentatively, D is TRBD1 (6 bases). The CDR3 is 17 amino acids. The germline CDR1 and CDR2 sequences are SGHTA and FQGNSA. V was shortened by 2 bases and J by 0 bases, with 16 bases between the two germline ends. The DNA of the CDR3 is TGTGCCAGCAGCTTAATGGTCCTGGCAGGGGCTAACTATGGCTACACCTTC. Translated, it gives CASSLMVLAGANYGYTF.

V is TRBV2 and J is TRBJ2-2; TRBD1 matches at 8 bases. Germline-derived CDR1 and CDR2 are SNHLY and FYNNEI. Trimming cost V 6 bases and J 2 bases; bases outside gene matches: 5. The length of the CDR3 is 15 residues. CDR3 sequence reads: CASSKTGANTGELFF. For the CDR3, the DNA is TGTGCCAGCAGCAAGACAGGGGCCAACACCGGGGAGCTGTTTTTT.

This chain's CDR3 is CASRPGQGTGELFF. The CDR3 nucleotides are TGTGCCAGCAGGCCGGGACAGGGTACCGGGGAGCTGTTTTTT. The rearrangement joins TRBV2 to TRBJ2-2; TRBD1 matches 9 bases. The CDR3 length is 14 residues. The V segment lost 6 bases and the J segment 5 bases; nucleotides outside the gene matches: 4. Germline-derived CDR1 and CDR2 are SNHLY and FYNNEI.

CDR3 sequence: CASSLTTMNTEAFF. CDR3 coding DNA: TGCGCCAGCAGTTTGACAACCATGAACACTGAAGCTTTCTTT. The V and J genes are TRBV5-1 and TRBJ1-1; D call uncertain. Trimming left V 5 bases short and J 0 bases short, with 11 bases between. CDR1 SGHRS and CDR2 YFSETQ come from the germline V gene. The CDR3 has 14 residues. Full variable domain (outside the CDR3, taken from reference TRBV5-1 and TRBJ1-1): KAGVTQTPRYLIKTRGQQVTLSCSPISGHRSVSWYQQTPGQGLQFLFEYFSETQRNKGNFPGRFSGRQFSNSRSEMNVSTLELGDSALYLCASSLTTMNTEAFFGQGTRLTVV.

In this sample, this clone turned up once. The genes are TRBV5-6 and TRBJ2-5; 7 positions match TRBD1. This CDR3 has 15 amino acids. Germline V gene data show CDR1 as SGHDT and CDR2 as YYEEEE. The V and J ends lost 0 bases and 5 bases, in that order; junction bases with no gene match: 7. As DNA, the CDR3 is TGTGCCAGCAGCTTGGTCGTAGGGGGCAGGGAGACCCAGTACTTC. It yields the protein CASSLVVGGRETQYF.

The chain couples TRBV10-3 to TRBJ1-6; 9 nucleotides line up with TRBD1. The CDR3 length is 15 residues. The germline V gene encodes CDR1 ENHRY and CDR2 SYGVKD. V trimming: 7 bases; J trimming: 6 bases; junction bases outside the gene matches: 7. The CDR3 is CAIKRQGETNSPLHF. As DNA, the CDR3 is TGTGCCATCAAAAGACAGGGGGAAACTAATTCACCCCTCCACTTT.

The J gene is TRBJ2-7, the V gene TRBV7-2; perhaps TRBD2 as D (6 bases). V lost 5 bases, J lost 3 bases, and 8 bases lay in between. Germline V gene data show CDR1 as SGHTA and CDR2 as FQGNSA. CDR3 size: 12 residues. The CDR3 DNA is TGTGCCAGCAGCAGTAGCGGCTACGAGCAGTACTTC. It yields the protein CASSSSGYEQYF.

The genes are TRBV6-5 and TRBJ1-4; 9 bases are a match to TRBD1. Trimming removed 4 bases from V and 5 bases from J; junction bases left unmatched: 5. Germline CDR1 and CDR2: MNHEY and SVGAGI. This CDR3 is 15 amino acids long. As DNA, the CDR3 is TGTGCCAGCAGTTCCACCGGGACAGGGAATGAAAAACTGTTTTTT. Its translation: CASSSTGTGNEKLFF.

The chain uses TRBV2 and TRBJ2-7, with TRBD2 matching over 10 bases. CDR1 and CDR2 from the germline V gene are SNHLY and FYNNEI. Trimming took 3 bases from V and 2 from J; bases not matched to a gene: 4. The CDR3 spans 15 residues. CDR3 protein: CASSESLAGAYEQYF. CDR3 nucleotide sequence: TGTGCCAGCAGTGAGAGCCTAGCGGGAGCCTACGAGCAGTACTTC.

This clone was seen just once. The chain is built from TRBV9 and TRBJ2-7; a weak D match, TRBD2 (8 bases). The CDR3 contains 19 residues. V was trimmed by 3 bases and J by 0 bases, leaving 25 bases between them. Looked up from germline, CDR1 is SGDLS and CDR2 is YYNGEE. The CDR3 nucleotides read TGTGCCAGCAGCGGATCAGGGGGGTCTAGCGGGCATAACTCCTACGAGCAGTACTTC. It encodes CASSGSGGSSGHNSYEQYF. The variable domain in full, completed from reference TRBV9 and TRBJ2-7, reads DSGVTQTPKHLITATGQRVTLRCSPRSGDLSVYWYQQSLDQGLQFLIQYYNGEERAKGNILERFSAQQFPDLHSELNLSSLELGDSALYFCASSGSGGSSGHNSYEQYFGPGTRLTVT.

The chain combines TRBV14 with TRBJ2-7; TRBD1 aligns across 7 bases. The CDR3 length is 13 residues. J gave up 3 bases and V 8 bases, and 7 bases lay outside the gene matches. Per the germline V gene, CDR1 is SGHDN and CDR2 is FVKESK. CDR3 in amino acids: CASARDSNYEQYF. As DNA, the CDR3 is TGTGCCAGCGCCAGGGACAGTAACTACGAGCAGTACTTC.

This chain joins TRBV29-1 and TRBJ2-5, with TRBD1 as a possible D gene (7 bases). The V and J ends lost 3 bases and 5 bases respectively, with 19 bases between them. Germline V CDR1 and CDR2: SQVTM, ANQGSEA. This CDR3 has 15 amino acids. CDR3 nucleotides: TGCAGCGTTGAGGAGGGGGCCGTTAGAAGTGAGACCCAGTACTTC. Protein sequence: CSVEEGAVRSETQYF.

The V and J genes are TRBV6-1 and TRBJ2-7, with D perhaps matching TRBD2 (6 bases). CDR1 MNHNS and CDR2 SASEGT come from the germline V gene. The CDR3 has 15 amino acids. The ends were cut back, 7 bases at V and 1 base at J, with 17 bases in the middle. The CDR3 DNA reads as TGTGCCAGCACCCGAGGGACTCCTCTTTCCTACGAGCAGTACTTC. This sequence encodes CASTRGTPLSYEQYF.

The chain recombines TRBV18 with TRBJ2-3, with 14 bases identical to TRBD2. V shed 3 bases, J shed 0 bases, and the junction held 11 bases outside the gene matches. The CDR3 runs to 20 residues. Per the germline V gene, CDR1 is KGHSH and CDR2 is LQKENI. In DNA, the CDR3 is TGTGCCAGCTCACCGCTAACCCTTGGACTAGCGGGGGGTAGCACAGATACGCAGTATTTT. Protein: CASSPLTLGLAGGSTDTQYF.

CDR3 region: CAISESRADTQYF. CDR3 in DNA: TGTGCCATCAGTGAGTCCCGGGCAGATACGCAGTATTTT. The chain uses TRBV10-3 and TRBJ2-3, with D unclear. Trimming cost V 0 bases and J 4 bases, with 5 bases left between them. The CDR3 runs 13 residues. Looked up from germline, CDR1 is ENHRY and CDR2 is SYGVKD.

V and J are TRBV6-5 and TRBJ2-7; the match to TRBD1 covers 9 bases. The junction had 7 bases not matched to a gene; V was cut back by 6 bases and J by 1 base. The length of the CDR3 is 15 residues. The V gene's germline CDR1 is MNHEY and CDR2 SVGAGI. The CDR3 loop is CASSMGQGISYEQYF. The CDR3 DNA sequence: TGTGCCAGCAGCATGGGACAGGGAATATCCTACGAGCAGTACTTC.

The V call is TRBV7-8, the J call TRBJ1-5; D call uncertain. In germline, CDR1 is SGHVS, CDR2 FQNEAQ. V was shortened by 2 bases and J by 0 bases, with 8 bases between the two germline ends. This CDR3 is built from 15 residues. CDR3 region: CASSLRQDSNQPQHF. In nucleotides, the CDR3 is TGTGCCAGCAGCTTAAGGCAGGATAGCAATCAGCCCCAGCATTTT.

The rearrangement joins TRBV7-9 to TRBJ2-3, with 9 bases lining up with TRBD1. CDR1 and CDR2 (germline): SEHNR, FQNEAQ (reference sequence). Trimming cost V 5 bases and J 3 bases; bases outside gene matches: 12. The CDR3 contains 17 residues. The CDR3 DNA reads as TGTGCCAGCAGCCCCGGGACAGGGAAGGAGAGGACAGATACGCAGTATTTT. It yields the protein CASSPGTGKERTDTQYF.

The chain recombines TRBV9 with TRBJ1-2; possibly TRBD1 for D (6 bases). The length of the CDR3 is 15 residues. V shed 0 bases and J shed 4 bases, with 13 bases lying between them. CDR1 and CDR2 from the germline V gene are SGDLS and YYNGEE. The CDR3 sequence: CASSVGWEGVYGYTF. CDR3 coding DNA: TGTGCCAGCAGCGTAGGGTGGGAGGGGGTCTATGGCTACACCTTC. Based on the CDR3 plus reference TRBV9 and TRBJ1-2, the full variable domain is DSGVTQTPKHLITATGQRVTLRCSPRSGDLSVYWYQQSLDQGLQFLIQYYNGEERAKGNILERFSAQQFPDLHSELNLSSLELGDSALYFCASSVGWEGVYGYTFGSGTRLTVV.

The chain joins TRBV6-5 to TRBJ2-7, with 9 bases matching TRBD2. Unmatched junction bases numbered 8, after V lost 6 bases and J lost 5 bases. The CDR3 runs to 14 residues. Germline V gene lookup returns CDR1 MNHEY and CDR2 SVGAGI. The CDR3 protein is CASSRGTSSNEQYF. The CDR3 DNA follows: TGTGCCAGCAGCCGCGGGACTAGCAGCAACGAGCAGTACTTC.

The chain employs TRBV6-6 and TRBJ1-6, with D possibly TRBD1 on 5 matching bases. The CDR3 loop spans 14 amino acids. V lost 0 bases and J 5 bases, leaving 5 bases between the germline ends. Germline V gives CDR1 MNHNY, CDR2 SVGAGI (reference sequence). This CDR3 reads CASSYSGDNSPLHF. The DNA for the CDR3 is TGTGCCAGCAGTTACTCAGGGGATAATTCACCCCTCCACTTT.

The chain uses TRBV4-2 and TRBJ1-4; a possible D gene is TRBD1 (5 bases). V dropped 0 bases and J dropped 15 bases, with 23 bases sitting between them. This CDR3 region has 16 residues. Germline CDR1 is LGHNA and CDR2 is YNFKEQ. The CDR3 is CASSQEGSVGLGVLFF. The CDR3 DNA is TGTGCCAGCAGCCAAGAGGGGTCGGTAGGCTTAGGGGTGTTGTTTTTT.

J is TRBJ1-1 and V is TRBV5-6; 7 positions agree with TRBD1. This CDR3 is built from 17 residues. The germline gives CDR1 SGHDT, CDR2 YYEEEE. The CDR3 here is CASGRGPTTNMNTEAFF. In DNA form, the CDR3 reads TGTGCTAGCGGTAGGGGGCCGACAACGAACATGAACACTGAAGCTTTCTTT.

V gene TRBV6-6 combines with J gene TRBJ1-1, with a possible D match to TRBD1 (5 bases). The CDR3 has 15 amino acids. The germline V gene has CDR1 MNHNY and CDR2 SVGAGI (reference sequence). Trimming pared 2 bases from V and 1 base from J, leaving 11 bases between. The CDR3 loop is CASSYSRQGNTEAFF. CDR3 sequence (DNA): TGTGCCAGCAGTTACAGTAGGCAGGGGAACACTGAAGCTTTCTTT.

CDR3 sequence: CASQPSGGPGETQYF. CDR3 nucleotide sequence: TGTGCCAGCCAGCCTAGCGGGGGGCCGGGGGAGACCCAGTACTTC. This sequence joins TRBV9 and TRBJ2-5, with 11 positions matching TRBD2. The CDR3 extends over 15 amino acids. The germline gives CDR1 SGDLS, CDR2 YYNGEE. After removal of 7 bases from V and 5 bases from J, the junction contained 10 bases not matched to a gene.